This T cell receptor (beta chain) was captured by sequencing in a study of shared clonotypes between healthy human individuals. Recent vaccinations or acute infections were absent in the healthy HIV-negative adult donors. Measured with immunoSEQ multiplex PCR; TCRdb has only the in-frame clones, and not every one. In the table there are over a million clones, around 78% of which are singletons. This sequence originates from a man younger than 35 in good health. Some clones in this sample may be carry-over from other donors' samples. The sample was memory CD4+ T cells from PBMCs. Documented subset: CD45RA-negative fraction.

The CDR3 sequence: CASSLAGSSNTGELFF. CDR3 nucleotide sequence: TGTGCCAGCAGCTTGGCAGGGTCCTCGAACACCGGGGAGCTGTTTTTT. J is TRBJ2-2 and V is TRBV5-4, with D possibly being TRBD1 (5 bases). CDR1 is SGHNT, CDR2 YYREEE, per germline (reference sequence). The CDR3 extends over 16 amino acids. Trimming took 0 bases from V and 0 from J, leaving 9 bases between them.